A single sample is the source of the 16 T cell receptor beta chains below, sequenced in a study of blood T cell repertoires in COVID-19. Only in-frame clones appear in the TCRdb table, and some are missing; sequencing was by immunoSEQ multiplex PCR. The data hold a few hundred thousand clones, with roughly nine tenths observed a single time. Material for sequencing was peripheral blood. The origin of the receptors is a young man with active or convalescent COVID-19.

The chain links TRBV7-9 to TRBJ1-6; D not certain. V shed 5 bases and J shed 0 bases, with 11 bases lying between them. Germline V gene lookup returns CDR1 SEHNR and CDR2 FQNEAQ (reference sequence). The CDR3 consists of 16 residues. CDR3 amino acids: CASSQSGSSYNSPLHF. CDR3 nucleotide sequence: TGTGCCAGCAGCCAGTCGGGGAGCTCCTATAATTCACCCCTCCACTTT.

The chain joins TRBV4-1 to TRBJ1-2; D perhaps matches TRBD1 (6 bases). Germline-derived CDR1 and CDR2 are MGHRA and YSYEKL. V lost 0 bases and J lost 6, with 14 bases in between. The CDR3 has 15 residues. CDR3 sequence: CASSQEGRPGDGYTF. The CDR3 DNA sequence: TGCGCCAGCAGCCAAGAAGGTCGGCCAGGGGATGGCTACACCTTC.

The rearrangement joins TRBV9 to TRBJ2-1; 8 bases are a match to TRBD2. The CDR3 consists of 17 residues. J was trimmed by 3 bases and V by 1 base; bases with no gene match: 9. Germline V CDR1 and CDR2: SGDLS, YYNGEE. The CDR3 sequence: CASSVPRGAGGYNEQFF. Written as DNA, the CDR3 is TGTGCCAGCAGCGTACCCAGAGGCGCGGGGGGCTACAATGAGCAGTTCTTC.

Concerning this clone: This sample also contains other DNA sequences that code for the same CDR3. The chain is built from TRBV5-1 and TRBJ1-6; TRBD1 aligns across 7 bases. Per the germline V gene, CDR1 is SGHRS and CDR2 is YFSETQ. The CDR3 totals 14 residues. The junction had 4 bases not matched to a gene; V was cut back by 4 bases and J by 6 bases. CDR3 nucleotides: TGCGCCAGCAGCCCGGGACAGCCTAATTCACCCCTCCACTTT. Encoded protein: CASSPGQPNSPLHF.

This clone was found a few times. The CDR3 bases are TGTGCCAGCAGTGACCGACACTCTTCCTACGAGCAGTACTTC. It specifies CASSDRHSSYEQYF. The V call is TRBV6-1, the J call TRBJ2-7; no firm D call. The V end was cut by 3 bases, the J end by 1 base, with 10 bases between. Per germline, CDR1 MNHNS and CDR2 SASEGT. The CDR3 has 14 amino acids.

The count of this clone is one. The V gene is TRBV23-1, the J gene TRBJ2-1; D ambiguous. TRBV23-1 is given ORF status, its function remaining uncertain. This CDR3 region has 16 residues. Trimming stripped 3 bases from V and 1 base from J, with 13 bases between. The CDR3 loop is CASSHPPGWSYNEQFF. The CDR3 nucleotides read TGCGCCAGCAGTCATCCGCCGGGTTGGTCCTACAATGAGCAGTTCTTC.

V and J are TRBV6-4 and TRBJ2-2; tentatively, D is TRBD1 (5 bases). The CDR3 has 15 amino acids. V lost 2 bases and J lost 1, with 8 bases in between. Looked up from germline, CDR1 is MRHNA and CDR2 is SNTAGT. The CDR3 DNA reads TGTGCCAGCAGTGACCAAAGGGGGAACACCGGGGAGCTGTTTTTT. Protein product: CASSDQRGNTGELFF.

The rearrangement joins TRBV19 to TRBJ1-6; 10 bases are shared with TRBD1. Germline loops: CDR1 LNHDA, CDR2 SQIVND (reference sequence). V shed 6 bases and J 10 bases; nucleotides not matched to a gene: 6. CDR3 length: 14 amino acids. CDR3 sequence (DNA): TGTGCCAGTAGCAGGGACAGGGGAGAGTCACCCCTCCACTTT. Its translation: CASSRDRGESPLHF.

The chain carries TRBV9 and TRBJ1-2; no firm D call. Trimming shortened V by 0 bases and J by 0 bases, and 9 bases separated the two germline ends. CDR3 length equals 15 residues. From germline, CDR1 is SGDLS and CDR2 YYNGEE. The CDR3 protein is CASSVARDTNYGYTF. CDR3 sequence (DNA): TGTGCCAGCAGCGTAGCGCGCGACACTAACTATGGCTACACCTTC.

The chain recombines TRBV7-2 with TRBJ1-2, with a possible D match to TRBD1 (5 bases). This CDR3 region has 15 residues. The V gene lost 0 bases and the J gene lost 0 bases, with 8 bases spanning the gap. Per the germline V gene, CDR1 is SGHTA and CDR2 is FQGNSA. CDR3 residues: CASSLAPTANYGYTF. The CDR3 coding sequence is TGTGCCAGCAGCTTAGCGCCGACAGCTAACTATGGCTACACCTTC.

This clone was picked up a small number of times. The chain combines TRBV2 with TRBJ1-1; 8 bases fit TRBD1. Germline CDR1 reads SNHLY; CDR2 reads FYNNEI. The V and J ends lost 2 bases and 2 bases, in that order; junction bases with no gene match: 7. The CDR3 is 16 residues long. This CDR3 reads CASSETYGQGNTEAFF. For the CDR3, the DNA is TGTGCCAGCAGTGAAACCTACGGACAGGGTAACACTGAAGCTTTCTTT.

The table lists this clone with a count of one. The rearrangement links TRBV7-8 to TRBJ1-2; weak D call: TRBD1 (6 bases). Trimming removed 4 bases from V and 4 bases from J, with 16 bases in between. Germline V gene lookup returns CDR1 SGHVS and CDR2 FQNEAQ. There are 15 residues in the CDR3. The CDR3, as DNA: TGTGCCAGCAGCTACCGACAGGACTCGCCCTATGGCTACACCTTC. Translating it yields CASSYRQDSPYGYTF. Filled out from reference TRBV7-8 and TRBJ1-2, the complete variable domain reads GAGVSQSPRYKVAKRGQDVALRCDPISGHVSLFWYQQALGQGPEFLTYFQNEAQLDKSGLPSDRFFAERPEGSVSTLKIQRTQQEDSAVYLCASSYRQDSPYGYTFGSGTRLTVV.

The rearrangement links TRBV27 to TRBJ1-2, with 11 bases that match TRBD1. Germline trimming cut 5 bases from V and 7 bases from J; bases unmatched to any gene: 6. Germline CDR1 reads MNHEY; CDR2 reads SMNVEV (reference sequence). There are 14 residues in the CDR3. The CDR3 here is CASSLGQGVGGYTF. CDR3 coding DNA: TGTGCCAGCAGTCTGGGACAGGGGGTCGGTGGCTACACCTTC.

V is TRBV15 and J is TRBJ1-1; D perhaps matches TRBD1 (6 bases). V lost 3 bases to trimming and J lost 7 bases, with 12 bases between them. Germline-derived CDR1 and CDR2 are LNHNV and YYDKDF (reference sequence). The CDR3 extends over 13 amino acids. The CDR3 nucleotides are TGTGCCACCAGCAGTTTACAGGGACGTGAAGCTTTCTTT. Its protein product is CATSSLQGREAFF.

V is TRBV5-1 and J is TRBJ2-1, with 11 nucleotides matching TRBD1. In germline, CDR1 is SGHRS, CDR2 YFSETQ. With V trimmed by 4 bases and J by 5 bases, 8 bases remained unmatched. The CDR3 extends over 16 amino acids. CDR3 nucleotides: TGCGCCAGCAGCCCGGTACGGACAGGGGGCCACAATGAGCAGTTCTTC. Amino acid sequence: CASSPVRTGGHNEQFF.

The chain links TRBV2 to TRBJ2-7; D remains unclear. The germline V gene encodes CDR1 SNHLY and CDR2 FYNNEI. Trimming left V 4 bases short and J 6 bases short, with 16 bases between. The CDR3 has 14 amino acids. CDR3: CASSGVAVIGEQYF. CDR3 nucleotides: TGTGCCAGCAGTGGGGTCGCGGTTATAGGCGAGCAGTACTTC.